This T cell receptor beta chain was obtained from a study of graft-versus-host responses after intestinal transplantation. Across the study: Uniformly, recipients were administered anti-thymocyte globulin induction with subsequent tacrolimus and steroids for about 3 years. General study results and limits: Some GvH clones appeared in ileal mucosa or blood before recipient bone marrow.

The method was immunoSEQ multiplex PCR; TCRdb's version includes in-frame clones alone and lacks a portion of them. Here the sample spans around 90,000 clones, less than 95% being singletons. This CDR3 spans 14 amino acids. Germline CDR1 is MGHDK and CDR2 is SYGVNS. The germline V and J ends were trimmed by 1 base and 3 bases, with 9 bases remaining between them. Points on this clone: The antigen remains unidentified.

The origin of this receptor is a human donor who was the organ donor for an intestinal transplant. Sequenced material: unstimulated CD8+ T cells sorted from spleen or lymph node cells, taken before transplant. This chain connects TRBV25-1 to TRBJ1-2; D uncertain. CDR3 loop: CASSEFFGDYGYTF. CDR3 in DNA: TGTGCCAGCAGTGAATTTTTCGGGGACTATGGCTACACCTTC.